This TCR beta chain was recorded in a study of Graves' ophthalmopathy and Graves' hyperthyroidism. The study, taken as a whole, reports: In blood appeared most of the expanded thyroid clonotypes whose frequency exceeded 0.001.

In its sample, this clonotype was seen a few times. Its target is not known. Investigators amplified TCR beta CDR3 regions from RNA transcripts. Following a first-round RT-PCR that used HTBI primers, a second-round multiplex PCR was carried out. In TCRdb, the multiplex PCR reads were re-called with MiXCR into one record per CDR3 protein. The table shows 200,000 to 250,000 distinct CDR3 sequences, with just under 30% occurring only once. Patients were left out if they had other autoimmune diseases, uncontrolled infections, pregnancy or lactation. Someone took the PBMCs out of more than 9 ml of fresh peripheral blood. Germline V gene sequence: CDR1 MNHNS, CDR2 SASEGT. V shed 6 bases and J shed 2 bases, with 17 bases lying between them. CDR3 length: 15 residues.

The receptor's source is a man between 45 and 60 years old with Graves' ophthalmopathy. The chain combines TRBV6-1 with TRBJ2-7, with D perhaps being TRBD1 or TRBD2 (7 bases each). The sample taken for sequencing was peripheral blood. CDR3: CASRKAGGVTYEQYF. For the CDR3, the DNA is TGTGCCAGCAGAAAAGCAGGGGGGGTTACCTACGAGCAGTACTTC.